The T cell receptor (beta chain) under discussion was sequenced for a study of blood T cell repertoires in COVID-19. Study at large: Acute and convalescent COVID-19 specimens originated in the United States, Italy and Spain. T cells, B-cell-depleted T cells, or PBMCs provided the cDNA or gDNA that served as material.

This CDR3 spans 15 amino acids. V lost 5 bases to trimming and J lost 7 bases, with 17 bases between them. The germline CDR1 and CDR2 sequences are LNHDA and SQIVND (reference sequence). Original handling: How many nucleated cells were present was estimated from reference gene primer amplification. Sequenced by immunoSEQ multiplex PCR; TCRdb stores in-frame clones only, minus some. From that table come the V and J calls and clone size; the DNA was used to work out D and trimming. The table lists about 160,000 clones, just over 85% of them singletons, with 2.5% to 4% in the top ten. The chain recombines TRBV19 with TRBJ2-2; D perhaps matches TRBD1 (5 bases). The specimen was peripheral blood. The clonotype comes from a man aged 70-80 years with acute or convalescent COVID-19. The CDR3 DNA sequence: TGTGCCAGTAGTGAAGGGGTCGTTGGGTACGGGGAGCTGTTTTTT. Protein: CASSEGVVGYGELFF.